This note documents a single TCR beta chain sequence. Germline CDR1 is KGHSH and CDR2 is LQKENI. This CDR3 region has 16 residues. V was clipped by 3 bases and J by 0 bases, with 12 bases between them. This sample is part of a study of blood T cell repertoires in COVID-19. Study overall: Samples came from the United States, Italy and Spain, spanning acute and convalescent COVID-19. In each case, the material was cDNA or gDNA derived from T cells, B-cell-depleted T cells, or PBMCs.

Authors' data handling: Nucleated cell number was recorded as an estimate derived from reference gene primer amplification. TCRdb's copy holds only in-frame clones and misses some; the assay was immunoSEQ multiplex PCR. From that table come the V and J calls and clone size; the DNA was used to work out D and trimming. The data contain about 64,000 clones, around 73% of them singletons. This TCR came from an elderly man with acute or convalescent COVID-19. This rearrangement joins TRBV18 to TRBJ1-3; possible D gene TRBD1, 5 bases. The sample taken for sequencing was peripheral blood. The CDR3 nucleotides are TGTGCCAGCTCACCCGCGGGGACGTCCTCTGGAAACACCATATATTTT. It codes for CASSPAGTSSGNTIYF.